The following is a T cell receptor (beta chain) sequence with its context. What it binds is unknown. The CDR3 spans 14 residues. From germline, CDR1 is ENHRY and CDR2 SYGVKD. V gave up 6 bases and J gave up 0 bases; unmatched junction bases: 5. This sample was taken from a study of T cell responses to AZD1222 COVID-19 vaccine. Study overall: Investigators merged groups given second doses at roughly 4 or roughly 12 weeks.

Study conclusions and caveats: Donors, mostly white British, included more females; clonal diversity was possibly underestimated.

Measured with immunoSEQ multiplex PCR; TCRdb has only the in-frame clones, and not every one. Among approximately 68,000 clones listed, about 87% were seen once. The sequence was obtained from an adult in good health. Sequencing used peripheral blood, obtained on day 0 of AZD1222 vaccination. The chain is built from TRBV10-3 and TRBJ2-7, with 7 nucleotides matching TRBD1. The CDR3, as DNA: TGTGCCATCAGGACGGGACAGAGCTCCTACGAGCAGTACTTC. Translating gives CAIRTGQSSYEQYF.